These 8 T cell receptor beta chains share one sample of origin, sequenced in a study of T cell changes during pregnancy in multiple sclerosis. The method was immunoSEQ multiplex PCR; TCRdb's version includes in-frame clones alone and lacks a portion of them. The sample lists 79,000 or so clones; approximately 94% were seen once. Sequenced here: CD4+ T cells from peripheral blood mononuclear cells, sampled before pregnancy. Source of these receptors: a female donor with multiple sclerosis, enrolled in a pregnancy study.

The J gene is TRBJ2-3, the V gene TRBV9; no reliable D call. Germline V gene sequence: CDR1 SGDLS, CDR2 YYNGEE. Trimming took 2 bases from V and 2 from J, leaving 12 bases between them. The CDR3 consists of 15 residues. CDR3 region: CASSVLTVPTDTQYF. DNA for the CDR3: TGTGCCAGCAGCGTTCTAACAGTACCCACAGATACGCAGTATTTT.

The chain employs TRBV30 and TRBJ1-2; 9 nucleotides align to TRBD1. In germline, CDR1 is GTSNPN, CDR2 SVGIG (reference sequence). Trimming cost V 0 bases and J 7 bases; bases outside gene matches: 12. The length of the CDR3 is 16 residues. For the CDR3, the DNA is TGTGCCTGGAGTGTACCCCTTCCACAGGGGGCATCTGGCTACACCTTC. Its protein is CAWSVPLPQGASGYTF. The whole variable domain, remainder taken from reference TRBV30 and TRBJ1-2, is SQTIHQWPATLVQPVGSPLSLECTVEGTSNPNLYWYRQAAGRGLQLLFYSVGIGQISSEVPQNLSASRPQDRQFILSSKKLLLSDSGFYLCAWSVPLPQGASGYTFGSGTRLTVV.

The chain combines TRBV5-1 with TRBJ1-2; D call uncertain. The CDR3 contains 13 residues. V lost 2 bases and J lost 2, with 7 bases in between. CDR1 and CDR2 (germline): SGHRS, YFSETQ. The CDR3 DNA is TGCGCCAGCAGCTTAGCGACCAACTATGGCTACACCTTC. This gives the protein CASSLATNYGYTF.

The gene calls are TRBV10-3 and TRBJ1-4; the D is unclear. The CDR3 covers 14 residues. The V and J ends lost 7 bases and 6 bases respectively, with 15 bases between them. Germline CDR1 is ENHRY and CDR2 is SYGVKD. CDR3 in DNA: TGTGCCATCACCGGCCGGGGATCGGATGAAAAACTGTTTTTT. This codes for CAITGRGSDEKLFF.

The chain carries TRBV28 and TRBJ2-7, with TRBD1 matching over 7 bases. This CDR3 spans 15 amino acids. V was pared by 6 bases and J by 3 bases, with 11 bases of the junction left unmatched. Germline CDR1 and CDR2: MDHEN and SYDVKM. CDR3 nucleotide sequence: TGTGCCAGCAGCCAAATGGGACAGTACTTCTACGAGCAGTACTTC. This sequence encodes CASSQMGQYFYEQYF.

The chain uses TRBV28 and TRBJ2-5, with 7 bases identical to TRBD2. This CDR3 has 18 residues. The germline V gene has CDR1 MDHEN and CDR2 SYDVKM. V was pared by 5 bases and J by 2 bases, with 17 bases of the junction left unmatched. The CDR3 coding sequence is TGTGCCAGCAGTCCCAGCGGGACCCTACTTTTTGCTCAAGAGACCCAGTACTTC. Amino acid sequence: CASSPSGTLLFAQETQYF.

The genes are TRBV29-1 and TRBJ1-2; 10 nucleotides match TRBD1. Germline trimming cut 6 bases from V and 2 bases from J; bases unmatched to any gene: 3. The CDR3 spans 13 residues. The germline gives CDR1 SQVTM, CDR2 ANQGSEA. The DNA of the CDR3 is TGCAGCGTCGGACAGGGGGAGAACTATGGCTACACCTTC. Encoded protein: CSVGQGENYGYTF.

The CDR3 is CASSQGFPGLEAFF. CDR3 DNA: TGCGCCAGCAGCCAAGGCTTCCCCGGGTTAGAGGCTTTCTTT. This chain connects TRBV4-1 to TRBJ1-1; no definite D call. The CDR3 consists of 14 residues. Per germline, CDR1 MGHRA and CDR2 YSYEKL. Trimming removed 1 base from V and 11 bases from J, with 17 bases in between.